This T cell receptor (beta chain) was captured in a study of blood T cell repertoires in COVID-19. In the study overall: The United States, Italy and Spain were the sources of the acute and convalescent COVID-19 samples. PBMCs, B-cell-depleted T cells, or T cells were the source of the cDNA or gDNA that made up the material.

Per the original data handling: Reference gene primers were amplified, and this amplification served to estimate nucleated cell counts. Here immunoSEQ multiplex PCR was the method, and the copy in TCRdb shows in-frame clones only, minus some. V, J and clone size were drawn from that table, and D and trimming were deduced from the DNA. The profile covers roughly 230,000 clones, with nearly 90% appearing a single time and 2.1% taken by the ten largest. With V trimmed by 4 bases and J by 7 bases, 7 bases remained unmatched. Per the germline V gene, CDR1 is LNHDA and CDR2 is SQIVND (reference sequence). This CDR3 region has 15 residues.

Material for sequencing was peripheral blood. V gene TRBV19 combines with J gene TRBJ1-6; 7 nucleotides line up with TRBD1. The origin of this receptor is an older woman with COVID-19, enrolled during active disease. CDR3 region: CASSNDRASNSPLHF. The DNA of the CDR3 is TGTGCCAGTAGTAACGACAGGGCTTCAAATTCACCCCTCCACTTT.